This passage covers 7 T cell receptor beta chains from one sample sequenced in a study of blood T cells in healthy people across ages. PCR was performed a second time for roughly 6 to 12 cycles using a sample-barcoded 5' primer and a J-beta primer mix. TCRdb processed the 5' RACE reads anew with MiXCR; each CDR3 protein has one entry. This sample has roughly 1,800,000 distinct CDR3 sequences, with around half found just once. The sequenced sample was blood. These receptors came from a woman aged 40 to 50 in good health.

J is TRBJ2-3 and V is TRBV7-8, with D possibly matching TRBD2 (6 bases). Trimming removed 4 bases from V and 3 bases from J, with 11 bases in between. The V gene's germline CDR1 is SGHVS and CDR2 FQNEAQ. This CDR3 region has 14 residues. The CDR3 bases are TGTGCCAGCAGCTGGGGGGTGAATACAGATACGCAGTATTTT. Its translation is CASSWGVNTDTQYF. Together with reference TRBV7-8 and TRBJ2-3, the CDR3 gives the full variable domain: GAGVSQSPRYKVAKRGQDVALRCDPISGHVSLFWYQQALGQGPEFLTYFQNEAQLDKSGLPSDRFFAERPEGSVSTLKIQRTQQEDSAVYLCASSWGVNTDTQYFGPGTRLTVL.

The rearrangement links TRBV5-1 to TRBJ1-4; D uncertain. The CDR3 length is 14 residues. V was pared by 3 bases and J by 8 bases, with 14 bases between. CDR1 SGHRS and CDR2 YFSETQ come from the germline V gene. The CDR3 DNA reads TGCGCCAGCAGCTCCGAACATGAGGGAGAAAAACTGTTTTTT. Encoded protein: CASSSEHEGEKLFF.

This clonotype was picked up one time. The chain employs TRBV4-3 and TRBJ1-2; no reliable D call. Germline CDR1 LGHNA, CDR2 YSLEER. Trimming cost V 1 base and J 4 bases, with 16 bases left between them. The CDR3 covers 16 residues. The CDR3: CASSQVRAPLTYGYTF. CDR3 bases: TGCGCCAGCAGCCAAGTACGGGCGCCCCTTACCTATGGCTACACCTTC.

This clonotype was recorded a few times. The chain couples TRBV4-3 to TRBJ2-3; 11 bases fit TRBD2. V shed 0 bases, J shed 3 bases, and the junction held 5 bases outside the gene matches. This CDR3 has 17 amino acids. The germline CDR1 and CDR2 sequences are LGHNA and YSLEER. The CDR3 here is CASSQDISGGATDTQYF. The CDR3 DNA sequence: TGCGCCAGCAGCCAAGATATTAGCGGGGGGGCTACAGATACGCAGTATTTT.

The J gene is TRBJ2-3, the V gene TRBV3-1, with D perhaps matching TRBD2 (6 bases). Germline CDR1 LGHDT, CDR2 YNNKEL (reference sequence). The CDR3 runs 15 residues. V lost 0 bases to trimming and J lost 5 bases, with 12 bases between them. CDR3 in amino acids: CASSQDSEGRDTQYF. CDR3 bases: TGTGCCAGCAGCCAAGATTCGGAGGGTAGAGATACGCAGTATTTT.

This chain links TRBV28 with TRBJ1-5; possible D gene TRBD1, 6 bases. The germline CDR1 and CDR2 sequences are MDHEN and SYDVKM. The CDR3 is 15 residues long. With 6 bases removed from V and 2 bases from J, the gap between germline ends came to 14 bases. CDR3 DNA sequence: TGTGCCAGCAGATTAGGAGGGGGAGGCAATCAGCCCCAGCATTTT. Translating it yields CASRLGGGGNQPQHF.

This clonotype was observed once. This chain connects TRBV25-1 to TRBJ2-1, with 8 bases that match TRBD1. The tail of the sequence fits TRBJ2-7 better, so the J call may be wrong. Germline V gene lookup returns CDR1 MGHDK and CDR2 SYGVNS. The CDR3 consists of 17 residues. CDR3 region: CASSVGTGQPAYNEQYF. The CDR3 DNA sequence: TGTGCCAGCAGTGTTGGGACAGGTCAGCCGGCCTACAATGAGCAGTACTTC.